This T cell receptor (beta chain) was documented in a study of blood T cell repertoires in COVID-19. Under the authors' procedure: Quantification of nucleated cells was approximated via reference gene primer amplification. Profiling relied on immunoSEQ multiplex PCR, and the TCRdb table lists in-frame clones only, not all of them. V and J calls and clone size are as listed in that table; D and trimming were resolved from the DNA. Here the sample spans 250,000 to 300,000 clones, approximately 86% being singletons. Seattle-derived patients entered the study during active infection and were followed longitudinally. Germline lookup yields CDR1 LNHNV and CDR2 YYDKDF (reference sequence). The V end lost 1 base, the J end lost 8 bases, and 11 bases lay between the germline ends. The CDR3 is 14 amino acids.

This sequence originates from a woman in her sixties with COVID-19, enrolled during active disease. The sequencing input was peripheral blood. V is TRBV15 and J is TRBJ1-4; no reliable D call. This CDR3 reads CATSRGGVREKLFF. DNA of the CDR3: TGTGCCACCAGCAGAGGCGGCGTCAGAGAAAAACTGTTTTTT. The full variable domain, its missing parts supplied by reference TRBV15 and TRBJ1-4, is DAMVIQNPRYQVTQFGKPVTLSCSQTLNHNVMYWYQQKSSQAPKLLFHYYDKDFNNEADTPDNFQSRRPNTSFCFLDIRSPGLGDTAMYLCATSRGGVREKLFFGSGTQLSVL.